The 26 T cell receptor beta chains below come from one sample, sequenced in a study of metastatic and nonmetastatic thyroid tumors. All patients were untreated before thyroid surgery. MiXCR re-clonotyped the PCR reads for TCRdb. The sample holds some 8,000 clones, around 40% seen once. The source material was tumor tissue. Receptors originate from a male donor with papillary thyroid cancer or a benign thyroid nodule (not recorded which). Some clones in this sample may be carry-over from other donors' samples.

V gene TRBV11-3 combines with J gene TRBJ2-2; D may be TRBD1 or TRBD2 (5 bases each). This CDR3 is built from 20 residues. The germline V gene encodes CDR1 SGHNT and CDR2 YENEEA. V was clipped by 5 bases and J by 4 bases, with 29 bases between them. As DNA, the CDR3 is TGTGCCAGCAGCATAGGCCGGGCGGCAGGGAGAGGAGAGATCACCGGGGAGCTGTTTTTT. Protein product: CASSIGRAAGRGEITGELFF.

To note about this clone: The junction and the germline gene differ at one end; a read error may be behind it. The V and J genes are TRBV7-3 and TRBJ2-2; 7 nucleotides align to TRBD1. CDR1 and CDR2 from the germline V gene are SGHTA and FQGTGA. The CDR3 totals 14 residues. The CDR3 loop is CVSSRQGNTGDLFF. The DNA of the CDR3 is TGTGTCAGCAGCCGACAGGGTAATACCGGGGATCTGTTTTTT.

The V call is TRBV4-1, the J call TRBJ1-2; TRBD1 is a possible D gene (5 bases). V lost 1 base, J lost 5 bases, and 14 bases lay in between. The CDR3 runs to 15 residues. CDR1 is MGHRA, CDR2 YSYEKL, per germline. In DNA form, the CDR3 reads TGCGCCAGCAGCCAAGTCCCTGGGCAGGGTTATGGCTACACCTTC. Protein: CASSQVPGQGYGYTF.

This clone appeared once. An end of the junction does not agree with germline; a read error may underlie this. J is TRBJ2-3 and V is TRBV7-7, with unresolved D. The V gene's germline CDR1 is SSHAT and CDR2 FNYEAQ (reference sequence). There are 15 residues in the CDR3. In nucleotides, the CDR3 is TGTGCTAGCAGCTTAGATAGTACAGCCACAGATACGCAGTATTTT. Protein product: CASSLDSTATDTQYF.

The chain carries TRBV24-1 and TRBJ2-2; no clear D. The CDR3 contains 13 residues. The V end lost 5 bases, the J end lost 4 bases, and 7 bases lay between the germline ends. The germline V gene has CDR1 KGHDR and CDR2 SFDVKD. In DNA form, the CDR3 reads TGTGCCACCAGTGGGTTTATCACCGGGGAGCTGTTTTTT. Its translation: CATSGFITGELFF.

The V and J genes are TRBV28 and TRBJ1-4, with TRBD1 as a possible D gene (5 bases). CDR1 and CDR2 (germline): MDHEN, SYDVKM. Trimming removed 5 bases at V and 0 bases at J, with 7 bases between. CDR3 size: 14 residues. For the CDR3, the DNA is TGTGCCAGCAGTAGGGGAGCAACTAATGAAAAACTGTTTTTT. It codes for CASSRGATNEKLFF.

The chain is built from TRBV5-1 and TRBJ1-6; D gene ambiguous. The V and J ends lost 0 bases and 7 bases respectively, with 8 bases between them. Germline CDR1 and CDR2: SGHRS and YFSETQ. The CDR3 is 14 residues long. CDR3: CASSLEVSNSPLHF. CDR3 nucleotide sequence: TGCGCCAGCAGCTTGGAGGTTTCCAATTCACCCCTCCACTTT.

By proportion, this clone is medium-sized. V usage is TRBV7-2 and J usage is TRBJ2-3, with D hard to call. The length of the CDR3 is 13 residues. Germline CDR1 SGHTA, CDR2 FQGNSA. Trimming removed 5 bases from V and 2 bases from J, with 8 bases in between. In DNA, the CDR3 is TGTGCCAGCAGCAAGCAGCCCACAGATACGCAGTATTTT. Translated, it gives CASSKQPTDTQYF.

V gene TRBV10-3 combines with J gene TRBJ2-6; D not resolved. Trimming pared 5 bases from V and 0 bases from J, leaving 8 bases between. This CDR3 comprises 15 residues. Germline values: CDR1 ENHRY, CDR2 SYGVKD. In DNA, the CDR3 is TGTGCCATCAGTTTAACTGCCTCTGGGGCCAACGTCCTGACTTTC. It codes for CAISLTASGANVLTF.

This clone is termed medium-sized (0.01 to 0.1%). The CDR3 here is CASSFLTTDTQYF. DNA for the CDR3: TGTGCCAGCAGCTTCCTCACAACAGATACGCAGTATTTT. The chain employs TRBV12-3 or TRBV12-4 and TRBJ2-3, with D unresolved. Trimming shortened V by 6 bases and J by 3 bases, and 10 bases separated the two germline ends. The CDR3 extends over 13 amino acids.

This clone counts as medium-sized. The CDR3 here is CSAGGRGREGYTF. CDR3 DNA: TGCAGTGCCGGCGGTAGGGGGCGGGAAGGCTACACCTTC. The rearrangement links TRBV20-1 to TRBJ1-2; 7 nucleotides match TRBD1. Per the germline V gene, CDR1 is DFQATT and CDR2 is SNEGSKA (reference sequence). CDR3 length: 13 residues. V lost 6 bases to trimming and J lost 8 bases; unmatched junction nucleotides: 12.

This clone appeared a single time. The rearrangement joins TRBV5-1 to TRBJ1-6, with no clear D. Trimming removed 2 bases at V and 8 bases at J, with 5 bases between. There are 12 residues in the CDR3. Germline CDR1 and CDR2: SGHRS and YFSETQ. This CDR3 is CASSFVHSPLHF. CDR3 in DNA: TGCGCCAGCAGCTTTGTTCATTCACCCCTCCACTTT.

This clone was observed many times. The rearrangement uses TRBV20-1 and TRBJ1-2; D is possibly TRBD1 (5 bases). V was trimmed by 3 bases and J by 3 bases, leaving 14 bases between them. The CDR3 has 14 residues. Germline CDR1 and CDR2: DFQATT and SNEGSKA (reference sequence). The CDR3 nucleotides read TGCAGTGCTAGCCCAACCGGGGCCGACTATGGCTACACCTTC. As protein: CSASPTGADYGYTF.

The V gene is TRBV28, the J gene TRBJ2-7, with 10 bases lining up with TRBD2. J gave up 5 bases and V 3 bases, and 10 bases lay outside the gene matches. The CDR3 covers 16 residues. Germline values: CDR1 MDHEN, CDR2 SYDVKM. CDR3 region: CASSFPSSGSVDEQYF. The CDR3 DNA is TGTGCCAGCAGTTTCCCCTCTAGCGGGAGTGTCGACGAGCAGTACTTC.

The chain employs TRBV9 and TRBJ2-7; no clear D. The CDR3 sequence is 15 residues long. CDR1 and CDR2 from the germline V gene are SGDLS and YYNGEE. V lost 2 bases to trimming and J lost 1 base, with 13 bases between them. In DNA, the CDR3 is TGTGCCAGCAGCGTGTCACCGGTTGCGTCCTACGAGCAGTACTTC. This gives the protein CASSVSPVASYEQYF.

The chain employs TRBV30 and TRBJ2-7; the match to TRBD2 covers 7 bases. V lost 3 bases and J lost 3; bases outside the gene matches: 2. Per germline, CDR1 GTSNPN and CDR2 SVGIG (reference sequence). The CDR3 contains 12 residues. The CDR3 loop reads CAWRASGYEQYF. The CDR3 bases are TGTGCCTGGAGGGCTAGCGGCTACGAGCAGTACTTC.

V is TRBV6-1 and J is TRBJ2-2, with 11 bases aligning to TRBD2. The V gene's germline CDR1 is MNHNS and CDR2 SASEGT. This CDR3 region has 14 residues. Germline trimming cut 7 bases from V and 7 bases from J; bases unmatched to any gene: 5. The CDR3 here is CASTRLAGIGELFF. CDR3 DNA sequence: TGTGCCAGCACACGACTAGCGGGGATCGGGGAGCTGTTTTTT.

The rearrangement uses TRBV9 and TRBJ1-1; a possible D gene is TRBD1 (5 bases). The germline V gene has CDR1 SGDLS and CDR2 YYNGEE. Trimming stripped 0 bases from V and 2 bases from J, with 8 bases between. The CDR3 is 14 amino acids. CDR3 sequence reads: CASSVGGANTEAFF. The CDR3 DNA reads TGTGCCAGCAGCGTAGGGGGCGCAAACACTGAAGCTTTCTTT.

The V and J genes are TRBV3-1 and TRBJ1-4; TRBD1 is a possible D gene (6 bases). The CDR3 covers 14 residues. Trimming took 2 bases from V and 8 from J, leaving 12 bases between them. CDR1 and CDR2 (germline): LGHDT, YNNKEL (reference sequence). For the CDR3, the DNA is TGTGCCAGCAGCCAAAGGGGACAAGGAGAAAAACTGTTTTTT. It codes for CASSQRGQGEKLFF.

The gene calls are TRBV18 and TRBJ2-7; TRBD1 aligns across 7 bases. The last part of the DNA fits TRBJ1-2 better; the J call may be wrong. CDR3 length equals 13 residues. Germline V gene sequence: CDR1 KGHSH, CDR2 LQKENI. This CDR3 reads CASSPGQEGGYTF. For the CDR3, the DNA is TGTGCCAGCTCACCTGGACAGGAGGGTGGCTACACCTTC.

This clone came up a few times. The rearrangement links TRBV27 to TRBJ2-7; 9 nucleotides agree with TRBD2. V was pared by 0 bases and J by 2 bases, with 2 bases of the junction left unmatched. The germline CDR1 and CDR2 sequences are MNHEY and SMNVEV (reference sequence). The CDR3 has 15 amino acids. Here the CDR3 DNA reads TGTGCCAGCAGTTTATCTAGCGGGAGAACCTACGAGCAGTACTTC. This encodes CASSLSSGRTYEQYF.

The rearrangement joins TRBV11-2 to TRBJ2-7; the D is unclear. The CDR3 length is 12 residues. CDR1 SGHAT and CDR2 FQNNGV come from the germline V gene. V was shortened by 7 bases and J by 2 bases, with 9 bases between the two germline ends. CDR3 residues: CASTPSAYEQYF. In DNA, the CDR3 is TGTGCCAGCACCCCGTCTGCCTACGAGCAGTACTTC.

This clone was seen ten or more times. Being one base from a much bigger clone, this may be a read error. The V call is TRBV12-3 or TRBV12-4, the J call TRBJ2-1; 9 bases align to TRBD1. The CDR3 totals 17 residues. V shed 5 bases, J shed 2 bases, and the junction held 10 bases outside the gene matches. The CDR3 sequence: CASSARTGVSPYNEQFF. The CDR3 DNA sequence: TGTGCCAGCAGTGCAAGGACAGGGGTGAGCCCCTACAATGAGCAGTTCTTC.

This chain connects TRBV7-2 to TRBJ1-6, with D uncertain. Germline V gives CDR1 SGHTA, CDR2 FQGNSA. Trimming cost V 3 bases and J 10 bases, with 10 bases left between them. CDR3 length: 13 amino acids. CDR3 residues: CASSLRRDSPLHF. CDR3 sequence (DNA): TGTGCCAGCAGCTTGCGCAGAGACTCACCCCTCCACTTT.

By sample fraction, this clone is medium-sized. CDR3 in DNA: TGCAGTGCTCTACCCGGGACAGGGTTTTACGAGCAGTACTTC. The encoded protein is CSALPGTGFYEQYF. The genes are TRBV20-1 and TRBJ2-7; 9 nucleotides line up with TRBD1. The CDR3 is 14 residues long. The V gene end was trimmed by 5 bases and the J gene end by 4 bases; junction bases not matched to a gene: 9. Germline CDR1 is DFQATT and CDR2 is SNEGSKA (reference sequence).

The rearrangement uses TRBV3-1 and TRBJ2-7, with D unresolved. Germline values: CDR1 LGHDT, CDR2 YNNKEL (reference sequence). Deletions cut 4 bases from V and 3 bases from J, with 16 bases between. CDR3 length equals 15 residues. The CDR3 loop is CASSPGPGRYYEQYF. DNA of the CDR3: TGTGCCAGCAGCCCCGGGCCAGGACGGTACTACGAGCAGTACTTC.